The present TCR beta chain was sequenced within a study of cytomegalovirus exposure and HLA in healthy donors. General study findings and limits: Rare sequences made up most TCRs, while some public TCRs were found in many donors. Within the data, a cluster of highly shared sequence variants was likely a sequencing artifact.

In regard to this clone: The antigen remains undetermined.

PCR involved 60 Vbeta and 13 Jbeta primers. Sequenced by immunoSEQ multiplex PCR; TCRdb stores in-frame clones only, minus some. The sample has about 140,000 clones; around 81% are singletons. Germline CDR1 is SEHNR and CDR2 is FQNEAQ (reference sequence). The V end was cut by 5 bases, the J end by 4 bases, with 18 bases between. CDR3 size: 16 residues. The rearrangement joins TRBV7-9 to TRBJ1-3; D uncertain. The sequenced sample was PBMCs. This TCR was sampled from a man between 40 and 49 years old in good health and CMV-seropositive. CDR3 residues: CASSPPTEPSGNTIYF. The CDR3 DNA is TGTGCCAGCAGCCCTCCGACGGAGCCCTCCGGAAACACCATATATTTT.